The clone carrying this T cell receptor beta chain was observed a few times. Antigen: not known. Sequencing targeted expressed TCRB transcripts, as all isolated RNA had been reverse transcribed. Here immunoSEQ multiplex PCR was the method, and the copy in TCRdb shows in-frame clones only, minus some. The sample records 860,000 or so clones, about 17% being singletons. The entry originates in a study of beta chain features in type 1 diabetes. Broader study findings: Researchers reported that naive, central memory and Treg TCRB repertoires appeared more similar in patients than in healthy donors.

Sorted CD4+ subsets: naive, central memory, regulatory, stem cell-like memory (CD45RO/CCR7/CD25/CD127/CD95/CD27 panel). V lost 0 bases and J lost 0, with 11 bases in between. Germline values: CDR1 SGDLS, CDR2 YYNGEE. This CDR3 region has 16 residues. The sequenced sample was naive CD4+ T cells from blood. The gene calls are TRBV9 and TRBJ2-3, with D maybe TRBD1 (5 bases). This TCR derives from a woman under 30 in good health. The CDR3 protein is CASSVDQGTSTDTQYF. The CDR3 DNA reads TGTGCCAGCAGCGTAGATCAGGGCACGAGCACAGATACGCAGTATTTT.